This T cell receptor (beta chain) was observed in a study of glioma-infiltrating T cells. Study results and caveats: Non-neoplastic patients had below-expected tissue-blood divergence, while all gliomas exceeded expectation. CDR3 overlap between tissue and blood was very small.

Using RNA template, CDR3s of TCR alpha and beta were amplified with iRepertoire arm-PCR. One-step reverse transcription and amplification started from around 100-400 ng of tissue mRNA or PBMC total RNA. TCRdb itself ran the multiplex PCR reads through MiXCR, one entry per CDR3 protein. The sample holds under 150,000 distinct CDR3 sequences, more than 20% seen once. This clonotype was counted many times. Its antigen is currently unknown. The CDR3 is 13 residues long. V was clipped by 4 bases and J by 6 bases; unmatched bases: 2. Per the germline V gene, CDR1 is LNHNV and CDR2 is YYDKDF (reference sequence).

The chain combines TRBV15 with TRBJ2-2; 7 bases align to TRBD2. The sequencing input was glioma tissue, nonneoplastic brain tissue, or PBMCs (not recorded which). This TCR was sampled from a human donor with low-grade glioma or glioblastoma, undergoing nonglioma brain surgery, or in good health (not recorded which). CDR3 bases: TGTGCCACCAGCAAGGGAGGGCCCGGGGAGCTGTTTTTT. It yields the protein CATSKGGPGELFF.